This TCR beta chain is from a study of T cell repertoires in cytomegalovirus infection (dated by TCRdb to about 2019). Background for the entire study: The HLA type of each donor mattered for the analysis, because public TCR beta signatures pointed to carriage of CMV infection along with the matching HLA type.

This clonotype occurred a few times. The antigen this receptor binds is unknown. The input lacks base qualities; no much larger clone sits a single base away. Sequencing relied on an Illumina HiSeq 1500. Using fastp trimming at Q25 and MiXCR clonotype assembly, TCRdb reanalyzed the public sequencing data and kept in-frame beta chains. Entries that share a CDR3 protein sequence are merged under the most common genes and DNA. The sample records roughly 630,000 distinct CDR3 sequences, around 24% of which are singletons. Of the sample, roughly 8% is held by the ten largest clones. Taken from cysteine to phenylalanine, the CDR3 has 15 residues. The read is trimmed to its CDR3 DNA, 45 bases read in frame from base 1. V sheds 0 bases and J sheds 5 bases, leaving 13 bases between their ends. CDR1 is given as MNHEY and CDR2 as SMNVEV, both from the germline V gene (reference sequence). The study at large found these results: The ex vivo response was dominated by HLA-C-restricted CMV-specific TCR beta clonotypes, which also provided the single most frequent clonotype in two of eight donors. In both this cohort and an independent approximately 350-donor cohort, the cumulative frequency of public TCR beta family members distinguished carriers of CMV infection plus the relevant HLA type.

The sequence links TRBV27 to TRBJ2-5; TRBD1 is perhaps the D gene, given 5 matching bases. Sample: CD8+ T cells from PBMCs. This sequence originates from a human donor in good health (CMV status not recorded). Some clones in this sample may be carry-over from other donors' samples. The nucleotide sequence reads TGTGCCAGCAGTTTATCGTTCAGGGCGGCGGAGACCCAGTACTTC. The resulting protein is CASSLSFRAAETQYF.